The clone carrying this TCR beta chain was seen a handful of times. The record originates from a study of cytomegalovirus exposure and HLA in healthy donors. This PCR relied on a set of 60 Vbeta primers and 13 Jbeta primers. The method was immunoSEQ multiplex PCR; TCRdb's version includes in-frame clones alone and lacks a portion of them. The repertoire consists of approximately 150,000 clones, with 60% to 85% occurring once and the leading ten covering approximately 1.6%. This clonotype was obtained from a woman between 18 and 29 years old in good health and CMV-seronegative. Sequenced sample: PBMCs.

The CDR3 DNA reads TGTGCCAGCTCGGATAGGGGATCGGACAGTGATTATGGCTACACCTTC. It translates to CASSDRGSDSDYGYTF. The rearrangement links TRBV18 to TRBJ1-2; weak D call: TRBD1 (6 bases). In germline, CDR1 is KGHSH, CDR2 LQKENI. V shed 6 bases and J shed 5 bases, with 22 bases lying between them. This CDR3 contains 16 residues.